The present T cell receptor (beta chain) was sequenced within a study of T cells after yellow fever vaccination (dated by TCRdb to between 2019 and 2020). Regarding the study in general: The SMART-Seq v4 Ultra Low Input RNA kit was used to prepare libraries from fractions with low cell numbers. To track T-cell clones before and after primary and booster YFV17D yellow fever vaccination, bulk TCR alpha and beta repertoires were sequenced longitudinally. Two healthy male donors, one aged 18 to 29 and one aged 30 to 40 years, were included in the cohort. Bulk PBMC replicates and cell subsets were isolated from blood drawn at multiple timepoints before and after both primary and secondary immunization. Summary of the overall study and its limitations: Because the study included only a couple of donors, the extent to which the findings can be generalized is limited. After the booster, most of the clones that had expanded following primary vaccination were detected again (around 97% of CD4 and around nine tenths of CD8), which suggests that memory was broadly maintained. A small fraction of clonotypes appeared in both the CD4 and CD8 compartments, likely as a result of convergent recombination. The secondary T-cell response was weaker than the primary response but faster, peaking on day 5 instead of day 15. FACS-sorted repertoires could contain abundant contaminating clonotypes from the bulk population, so computational filtering was required.

Details on this clonotype: There is no known antigen for this receptor. Within one base of it there is no much larger clone, and no base qualities were kept.

The CDR3 has 12 amino acids, counting the end cysteine and phenylalanine. The retained sequence is limited to the CDR3, 36 bases, with the frame set at the first base. Per the germline V gene (reference sequence), LNHDA is the CDR1 and SQIVND is the CDR2. Trimming costs V 10 bases and J 2 bases, and their ends lie 10 bases apart. Read against the paper, the sample's treatment or condition label means: live attenuated yellow fever vaccine strain. PBMCs were isolated from peripheral blood using a standard Ficoll-Paque protocol. Dynabeads CD4 and CD8 positive selection kits were used to isolate CD4 and CD8 T-cell fractions. RNA was extracted with TriZol from bulk PBMCs, CD4 and CD8 fractions, and dextramer-positive and dextramer-negative fractions. The sequencing machine was an Illumina NovaSeq 6000. TCR cDNA was made using 5'RACE template switching, a step that added a universal primer site and unique molecular identifiers. Priming of cDNA synthesis was performed from both the TCR alpha and TCR beta constant segments. Libraries were amplified in two PCR steps, with sample barcodes and sequencing adapters added in the second step. Sequencing of the libraries was done on either Illumina HiSeq 2500 (2x100 bp) or NovaSeq (2x150 bp). The authors processed their data as follows. MIGEC handled demultiplexing of reads and collapsing into UMI consensus sequences, while MiXCR performed V(D)J alignment. Using edgeR on replicate PBMC samples, clonotypes were called vaccine-responding if FDR was below 0.01 and the log2 fold change was above 5 up to day 15. Bulk clonotypes were assigned CD4 or CD8 identity according to which sequenced CD4 or CD8 repertoire held them at higher abundance. Clones were called with MiXCR by TCRdb after fastp trimmed the public reads at Q25, and only in-frame beta chains were retained. Identical CDR3 proteins give one entry, which carries the most common genes and DNA. The V and J calls here are based on TCRdb, not the publication. A total of about 300,000 distinct CDR3 sequences appear in this sample, 8.5% to 10% of them only once. In total, the top ten clones hold about 3% of the sample.

This material consisted of CD4+ T cells sorted from PBMCs, taken 5 days after the yellow fever booster vaccination. This sequence was found in a man aged 18 to 35 who received the YFV17D yellow fever vaccine. The rearrangement combines TRBV19 with TRBJ2-3; the D segment cannot be called with confidence. Read as DNA, the sequence is TGTGCCACCTCCCCCAACACAGATACGCAGTATTTT. Its protein is CATSPNTDTQYF.